Presented here are 16 T cell receptor beta chains from one specimen sequenced in a study of blood T cell repertoires in COVID-19. The protocol was immunoSEQ multiplex PCR, while the TCRdb copy is restricted to in-frame clones and leaves out a portion. The sample lists approximately 100,000 clones, approximately 86% occurring once. The sequencing sample was made of peripheral blood. Receptors were obtained from a human donor in a cohort sampled during active COVID-19.

The chain has TRBV6-5 and TRBJ2-5, with 10 bases lining up with TRBD2. This CDR3 is 15 amino acids long. Looked up from germline, CDR1 is MNHEY and CDR2 is SVGAGI. V lost 7 bases to trimming and J lost 0 bases; unmatched junction nucleotides: 5. The CDR3, as DNA: TGTGCCAGCAATTCAGCGGGGGGGTACCAAGAGACCCAGTACTTC. It codes for CASNSAGGYQETQYF.

V and J are TRBV30 and TRBJ1-1, with 9 bases aligning to TRBD1. Germline assignment: CDR1 GTSNPN and CDR2 SVGIG (reference sequence). The CDR3 is 19 amino acids. V gave up 3 bases and J gave up 5 bases; unmatched junction bases: 22. CDR3 amino acids: CAWSSGTGFSGRRRTEAFF. The CDR3 coding sequence is TGTGCCTGGAGCTCCGGGACAGGGTTTTCCGGGCGCCGAAGGACTGAAGCTTTCTTT.

This chain joins TRBV3-1 (or the pseudogene TRBV3-2) and TRBJ2-3; no reliable D call. V gave up 0 bases and J gave up 8 bases, with 9 bases separating them. The CDR3 loop spans 13 amino acids. From germline, CDR1 is LGHDT and CDR2 YNNKEL (reference sequence). This CDR3 reads CASSQDRWATQYF. CDR3 nucleotides: TGTGCCAGCAGCCAAGATAGGTGGGCTACGCAGTATTTT.

This chain connects TRBV7-9 to TRBJ1-5; 7 bases map to TRBD1. V shed 9 bases, J shed 3 bases, and the junction held 5 bases outside the gene matches. The CDR3 runs to 13 residues. Germline V gene lookup returns CDR1 SEHNR and CDR2 FQNEAQ (reference sequence). The CDR3: CASSKGANQPQHF. Written as DNA, the CDR3 is TGTGCCAGTAGTAAGGGGGCCAATCAGCCCCAGCATTTT.

The rearrangement joins TRBV30 to TRBJ2-7, with D tentatively TRBD1 (6 bases). Trimming removed 1 base from V and 7 bases from J, with 11 bases in between. This CDR3 is 12 amino acids long. From germline, CDR1 is GTSNPN and CDR2 SVGIG (reference sequence). DNA for the CDR3: TGTGCCTGGAGTGCCGGGACATCTGAGCAGTACTTC. Its protein is CAWSAGTSEQYF.

J is TRBJ1-2 and V is TRBV7-9, with 7 bases aligning to TRBD1. This CDR3 region has 14 residues. V lost 3 bases and J lost 8; bases outside the gene matches: 9. From germline, CDR1 is SEHNR and CDR2 FQNEAQ (reference sequence). CDR3 amino acids: CASSFPDRVIGYTF. The CDR3 nucleotides are TGTGCCAGCAGCTTTCCCGACAGGGTAATCGGCTACACCTTC.

The CDR3 protein is CASSRPGGVDEKLFF. In nucleotides, the CDR3 is TGTGCCAGCAGCCGCCCGGGGGGCGTGGATGAAAAACTGTTTTTT. This sequence joins TRBV7-6 and TRBJ1-4, with a weak D call TRBD1 (6 bases). Trimming left V 5 bases short and J 6 bases short, with 16 bases between. Germline V lookup: CDR1 SGHVS, CDR2 FNYEAQ. CDR3 length equals 15 residues.

The V and J genes are TRBV11-2 and TRBJ1-3; no clear D. Germline V gene lookup returns CDR1 SGHAT and CDR2 FQNNGV. The CDR3 contains 15 residues. The V and J ends lost 2 bases and 4 bases respectively, with 12 bases between them. CDR3 sequence reads: CASSLFGQEGNTIYF. The CDR3 bases are TGTGCCAGCAGCTTATTCGGCCAGGAAGGAAACACCATATATTTT.

The rearrangement uses TRBV9 and TRBJ2-7; D is perhaps TRBD2 (6 bases). Germline V gene data show CDR1 as SGDLS and CDR2 as YYNGEE. V was clipped by 0 bases and J by 4 bases, with 14 bases between them. The CDR3 has 15 amino acids. CDR3 nucleotides: TGTGCCAGCAGCGTAGGTGGAGGGAGCGCTTACGAGCAGTACTTC. Residues: CASSVGGGSAYEQYF.

The rearrangement uses TRBV30 and TRBJ1-2; D call uncertain. The CDR3 sequence is 13 residues long. In germline, CDR1 is GTSNPN, CDR2 SVGIG (reference sequence). Between the trimmed V and J ends, which lost 5 bases and 4 bases, there was a span of 14 bases. CDR3 nucleotide sequence: TGTGCCTGGGAGGCGGTTCGGGGCTATGGCTACACCTTC. It specifies CAWEAVRGYGYTF.

A word on this clone: Other DNA sequences within the sample encode an identical CDR3. This rearrangement joins TRBV9 to TRBJ2-2; the match to TRBD2 covers 12 bases. CDR1 and CDR2 from the germline V gene are SGDLS and YYNGEE. J gave up 6 bases and V 7 bases, and 4 bases lay outside the gene matches. CDR3 length: 14 residues. The CDR3 DNA reads as TGTGCCAGCGGGGCTAGCGGGGGGGCCGGGGAGCTGTTTTTT. Its protein product is CASGASGGAGELFF.

The chain carries TRBV6-6 and TRBJ2-1; TRBD1 might be the D (8 bases). This CDR3 is 16 amino acids long. CDR1 is MNHNY and CDR2 is SVGAGI in the germline V gene (reference sequence). V was shortened by 4 bases and J by 2 bases, with 15 bases between the two germline ends. The CDR3 region has the DNA TGTGCCAGCAGTTCACTACAGGGGGGGGCCTACAATGAGCAGTTCTTC. This codes for CASSSLQGGAYNEQFF.

This chain connects TRBV20-1 to TRBJ2-7, with D possibly matching TRBD1 (6 bases). Trimming took 3 bases from V and 3 from J, leaving 12 bases between them. Germline values: CDR1 DFQATT, CDR2 SNEGSKA (reference sequence). This CDR3 is 13 amino acids long. The CDR3 protein is CSASNRARYEQYF. The CDR3, as DNA: TGCAGTGCTAGTAACAGGGCCCGCTACGAGCAGTACTTC.

This chain joins TRBV29-1 and TRBJ2-2, with 8 bases matching TRBD1. There are 14 residues in the CDR3. Germline CDR1 and CDR2: SQVTM and ANQGSEA. V trimming: 7 bases; J trimming: 0 bases; junction bases outside the gene matches: 4. In DNA, the CDR3 is TGCAGCGCCCTACAGGGGGCGAACACCGGGGAGCTGTTTTTT. It specifies CSALQGANTGELFF.

The chain carries TRBV6-2 or TRBV6-3 and TRBJ2-1; 10 bases align to TRBD1. There are 18 residues in the CDR3. Germline-derived CDR1 and CDR2 are MNHEY and SVGEGT. Trimming at V came to 5 bases and at J to 7 bases, leaving 17 bases not matched to a gene. CDR3 in amino acids: CASSRLIWRQGAQNEQFF. The CDR3 nucleotides are TGTGCCAGCAGTCGTCTTATCTGGAGACAGGGGGCGCAGAATGAGCAGTTCTTC.

This clone was counted once. The chain carries TRBV7-2 and TRBJ2-3, with 11 bases aligning to TRBD2. CDR1 is SGHTA and CDR2 is FQGNSA in the germline V gene. Germline trimming cut 5 bases from V and 6 bases from J; bases unmatched to any gene: 7. The CDR3 sequence is 15 residues long. The CDR3 coding sequence is TGTGCCAGCAGCCTCCAGACTAGCGGGATCGATACGCAGTATTTT. Amino acids: CASSLQTSGIDTQYF.